This TCR beta chain is drawn from a study of radiotherapy plus CTLA-4 blockade in lung cancer. Study-level findings and limits: Radiotherapy with ipilimumab was followed by blood expansion of tumor-derived clones.

With ipilimumab providing CTLA-4 blockade, focal radiation was administered to patients who had chemo-refractory metastatic non-small-cell lung cancer. As for this clone: The antigen is undetermined.

TCRdb's table, derived via immunoSEQ multiplex PCR, lists solely in-frame clones and lacks some. The sample has 65,000 to 90,000 clones; around nine tenths are singletons. The CDR3 covers 16 residues. V was clipped by 2 bases and J by 2 bases; unmatched bases: 5. Germline assignment: CDR1 SGDLS and CDR2 YYNGEE. V usage is TRBV9 and J usage is TRBJ2-3, with 10 bases that match TRBD1. The TCR was taken from a human donor with non-small cell lung cancer who had stable disease on radiotherapy plus ipilimumab. This specimen consisted of peripheral blood, obtained from a patient treated with radiotherapy plus ipilimumab. The CDR3 DNA is TGTGCCAGCAGCGTTGCCGGGACAGGGGCCACAGATACGCAGTATTTT. Its translation: CASSVAGTGATDTQYF.